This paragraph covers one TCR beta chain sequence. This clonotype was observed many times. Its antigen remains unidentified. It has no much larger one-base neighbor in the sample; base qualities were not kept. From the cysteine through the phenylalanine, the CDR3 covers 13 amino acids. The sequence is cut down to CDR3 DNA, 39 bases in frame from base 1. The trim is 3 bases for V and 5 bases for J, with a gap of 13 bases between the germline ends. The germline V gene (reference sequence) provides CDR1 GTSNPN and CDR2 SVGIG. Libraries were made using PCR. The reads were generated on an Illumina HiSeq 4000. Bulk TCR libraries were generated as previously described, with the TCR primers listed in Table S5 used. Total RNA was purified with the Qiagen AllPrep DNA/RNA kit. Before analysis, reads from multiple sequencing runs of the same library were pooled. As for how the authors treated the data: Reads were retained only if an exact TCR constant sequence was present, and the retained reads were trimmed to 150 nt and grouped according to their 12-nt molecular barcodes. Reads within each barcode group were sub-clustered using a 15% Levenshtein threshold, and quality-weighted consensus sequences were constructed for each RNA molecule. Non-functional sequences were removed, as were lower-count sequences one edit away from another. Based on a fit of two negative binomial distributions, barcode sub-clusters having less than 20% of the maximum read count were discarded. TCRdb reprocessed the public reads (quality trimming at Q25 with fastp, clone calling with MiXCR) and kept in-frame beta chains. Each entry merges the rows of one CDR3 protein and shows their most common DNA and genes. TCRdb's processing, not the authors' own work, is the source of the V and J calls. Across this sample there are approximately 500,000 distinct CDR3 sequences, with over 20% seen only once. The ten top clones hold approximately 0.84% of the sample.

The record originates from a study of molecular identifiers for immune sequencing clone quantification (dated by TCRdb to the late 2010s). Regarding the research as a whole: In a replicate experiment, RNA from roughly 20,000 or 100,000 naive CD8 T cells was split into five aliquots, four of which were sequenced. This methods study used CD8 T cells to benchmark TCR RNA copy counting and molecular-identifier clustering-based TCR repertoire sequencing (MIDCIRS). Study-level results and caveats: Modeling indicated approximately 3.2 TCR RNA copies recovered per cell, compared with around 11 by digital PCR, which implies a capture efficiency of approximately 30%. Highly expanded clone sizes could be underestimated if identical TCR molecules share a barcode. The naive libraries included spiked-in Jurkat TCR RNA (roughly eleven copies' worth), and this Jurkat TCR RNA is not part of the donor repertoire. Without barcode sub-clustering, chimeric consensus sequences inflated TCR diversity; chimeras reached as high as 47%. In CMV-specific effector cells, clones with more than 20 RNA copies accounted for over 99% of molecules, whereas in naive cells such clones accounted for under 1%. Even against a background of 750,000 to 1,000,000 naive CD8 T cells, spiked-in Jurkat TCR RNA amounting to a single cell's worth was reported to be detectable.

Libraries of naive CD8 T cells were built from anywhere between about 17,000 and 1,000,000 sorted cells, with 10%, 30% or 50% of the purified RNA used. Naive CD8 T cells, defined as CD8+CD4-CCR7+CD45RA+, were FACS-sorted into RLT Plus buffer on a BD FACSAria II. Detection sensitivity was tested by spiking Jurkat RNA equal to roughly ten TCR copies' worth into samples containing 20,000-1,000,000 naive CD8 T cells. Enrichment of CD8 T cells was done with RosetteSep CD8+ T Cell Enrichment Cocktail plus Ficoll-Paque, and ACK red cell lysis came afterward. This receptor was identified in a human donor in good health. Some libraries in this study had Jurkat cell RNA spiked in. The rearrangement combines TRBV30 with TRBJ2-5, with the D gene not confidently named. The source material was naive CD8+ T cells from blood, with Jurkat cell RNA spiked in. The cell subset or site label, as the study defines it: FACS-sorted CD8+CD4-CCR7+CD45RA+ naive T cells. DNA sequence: TGTGCCTGGAGACCCCGAGGCTTCGAGACCCAGTACTTC. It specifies CAWRPRGFETQYF.